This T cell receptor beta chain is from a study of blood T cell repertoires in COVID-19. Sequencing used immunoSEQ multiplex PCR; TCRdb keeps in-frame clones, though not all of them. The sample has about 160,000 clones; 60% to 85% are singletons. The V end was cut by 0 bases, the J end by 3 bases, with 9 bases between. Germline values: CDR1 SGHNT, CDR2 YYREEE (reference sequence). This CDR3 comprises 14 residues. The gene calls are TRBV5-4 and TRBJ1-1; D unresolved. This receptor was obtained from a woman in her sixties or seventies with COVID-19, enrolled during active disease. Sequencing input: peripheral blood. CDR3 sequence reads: CASSLGGLDTEAFF. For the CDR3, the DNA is TGTGCCAGCAGCTTGGGAGGTTTGGACACTGAAGCTTTCTTT.